The text below deals with one TCR beta chain. Its antigen is as yet unknown. RNA extraction and reverse transcription yielded cDNA as sequencing template. The method was immunoSEQ multiplex PCR; TCRdb's version includes in-frame clones alone and lacks a portion of them. The sample records approximately 65,000 clones, just over 45% being singletons. The sample is drawn from a study of CD8+ T cells in alopecia areata. General study findings and limits: The study found higher clonality in lesional than normal scalp, especially in alopecia totalis/universalis. On tofacitinib, scalp clonality and expanded CD8+ clones among top 100 fell significantly.

Treatment reported: oral pan-JAK inhibitor, 5-10 mg twice daily. Unmatched junction bases numbered 16, after V lost 1 base and J lost 1 base. This CDR3 has 19 amino acids. The germline V gene has CDR1 KGHSH and CDR2 LQKENI. This sequence was found in a human donor with alopecia areata. This chain connects TRBV18 to TRBJ2-7; 7 bases are a match to TRBD2. The sequenced sample was CD8+ T cells sorted from blood, obtained around week 36, from a patient treated with tofacitinib. The CDR3 DNA is TGTGCCAGCTCACCACTTGGCGGGAGCAAACCCATAAGATCCTACGAGCAGTACTTC. Translating gives CASSPLGGSKPIRSYEQYF. Based on the CDR3 plus reference TRBV18 and TRBJ2-7, the full variable domain is NAGVMQNPRHLVRRRGQEARLRCSPMKGHSHVYWYRQLPEEGLKFMVYLQKENIIDESGMPKERFSAEFPKEGPSILRIQQVVRGDSAAYFCASSPLGGSKPIRSYEQYFGPGTRLTVT.